This T cell receptor (beta chain) was sequenced during a study of Graves' ophthalmopathy and Graves' hyperthyroidism (dated by TCRdb to 2016 to 2019). About the full investigation: Peripheral blood samples were taken at the time of initial diagnosis, before any treatment was given. In about six hyperthyroidism patients, T-cell repertoires of thyroid tissue and blood were compared. For independent validation, a separate cohort was made up of approximately 19 hyperthyroidism patients plus 17 patients who later progressed from hyperthyroidism to ophthalmopathy. To explore V-J signatures that separate ophthalmopathy from hyperthyroidism, a discovery set of 95 to 100 patients was enrolled, consisting of 40 to 45 with ophthalmopathy and fewer than 60 with stable hyperthyroidism. Following sample collection, hyperthyroidism patients were given methimazole at a starting dose of 30 mg daily, and ophthalmopathy patients were given high-dose intravenous methylprednisolone. The study used TCR beta repertoire signatures to distinguish Graves' ophthalmopathy from Graves' hyperthyroidism and to predict progression to ophthalmopathy. In total, some 130 blood samples were TCR-sequenced: 43 ophthalmopathy, roughly 77 hyperthyroidism and about 17 hyperthyroidism-to-ophthalmopathy patients.

Points on this clonotype: The specificity of this receptor is unknown. The CDR3 does not end in the conserved phenylalanine or tryptophan, so this is likely a read error.

Study-level results and caveats: Among expanded thyroid clonotypes with frequency above 0.001, most also showed up in blood, which suggests that blood repertoires may reflect the thyroid immune response. Sample size was not predetermined statistically, and investigators were not blinded to group allocation. Ophthalmopathy was separated from stable hyperthyroidism by the 13-signature model with 85% to 90% sensitivity and around 81% specificity in cross-validation and with 80%/75% in the test set. In validation, the model predicted ophthalmopathy progression with about 71% sensitivity and 72.22% specificity; around twelve predicted patients were CT-confirmed with GO in a median of approximately 6.5 months.

For repertoire sequencing, TCR beta CDR3 regions were amplified from RNA transcripts. The first round was an RT-PCR using HTBI primers with the Qiagen OneStep RT-PCR kit, and this first round was followed by a second-round multiplex PCR, then size selection and purification. Sequencing of the libraries was carried out on an Illumina HiSeq2000 in paired-end mode with 100 bp reads. The authors' pipeline ran thus. Reads were processed with SOAPnuke, discarding reads with adapters, uncalled bases, mean Phred below 15, or no exact constant-primer or identifier match. High-quality paired reads were merged with COPE v1.2.5. Each unique nucleotide sequence was treated as a clonotype, and MiTCR v1.1 was used to align the clonotypes to the IMGT TRB V, D and J references. The analysis was limited to V-J combinations with a frequency above 0.0001, which together covered 99.2% of repertoires. For each V-J combination, a TCR clonal expansion and chaos score was defined as F50 clonal expansion divided by the chaos observed in the TCRdist matrix. Features were reduced by Welch's t-statistics and random forest to 10 to 15 V-J combinations, which fed a naive Bayes classifier. Thyroid-blood repertoire similarity was quantified with the Morisita-Horn index. TCRdb applied fastp at Q25 and MiXCR to the public reads, then kept only in-frame beta chains. Here each entry gathers all rows of one CDR3 protein and keeps the most common genes and DNA. TCRdb, not the original authors, processed these V and J calls. The sample yields around 670,000 distinct CDR3 sequences; about 44% were counted once. The ten largest make up 44% of the sample.

The ophthalmopathy patients had moderately to severely active disease, with a Clinical Activity Score of 3 or higher, a NOSPECS grade of 4 or higher, and a disease duration of less than 3 months. Anyone with other autoimmune diseases, uncontrolled infections, pregnancy or lactation was excluded from the study. Clinical symptoms, serum thyroxine, TRAb, thyroid ultrasound and orbital computed tomography were used for diagnosis. Ficoll-Paque density gradient centrifugation was used to isolate PBMCs from around 10 ml of fresh peripheral blood. Total RNA was extracted using Trizol reagent, and RNA quality was checked on an Agilent 2100 Bioanalyzer. The CDR3 length is 13 residues, termini included. The sequence is cut down to CDR3 DNA, 39 bases in frame from base 1. V is cut back by 6 bases and J by 4 bases, with 9 bases in the junction unmatched. Reading the germline V gene (reference sequence) gives CDR1 DFQATT and CDR2 SNEGSKA.

Recombination linked TRBV20-1 to TRBJ2-7, with 7 bases in between that match TRBD2. The sequenced sample consisted of peripheral blood. The source of this sequence is an adult man with Graves' ophthalmopathy. The DNA reads as follows: TGCAGTGCCCACAGCGGGGTGCTATACGAGCAGTACCTC. Its translation is CSAHSGVLYEQYL.